The clone carrying this TCR beta chain showed up just once. Antigen specificity is unknown. The data were taken from a study of OX40 agonist ivuxolimab in advanced cancers. Across the whole study: Intravenous ivuxolimab at 0.01 to 10 mg/kg was given to patients every 2 weeks.

Trimming stripped 7 bases from V and 6 bases from J, with 12 bases between. The germline V gene encodes CDR1 SGHAT and CDR2 FQNNGV. The CDR3 is 12 amino acids. Study-wide results and caveats: At 0.1 to 3.0 mg/kg and by week 6, clonal expansion occurred in CD4+ and CD8+ blood T cells.

Profiled with immunoSEQ multiplex PCR; TCRdb holds only in-frame clones, not every one. The sample has around 140,000 clones, over 75% seen once. This receptor was obtained from an adult with an advanced solid tumor such as melanoma, head and neck, liver or kidney cancer. The starting material was CD4+ or CD8+ T cells sorted from blood, obtained in a trial of the OX40 agonist ivuxolimab. The chain recombines TRBV11-2 with TRBJ1-2; TRBD1 might be the D (5 bases). The CDR3 protein is CASKRAGNGYTF. The CDR3 DNA reads TGTGCCAGCAAGAGGGCAGGGAATGGCTACACCTTC.